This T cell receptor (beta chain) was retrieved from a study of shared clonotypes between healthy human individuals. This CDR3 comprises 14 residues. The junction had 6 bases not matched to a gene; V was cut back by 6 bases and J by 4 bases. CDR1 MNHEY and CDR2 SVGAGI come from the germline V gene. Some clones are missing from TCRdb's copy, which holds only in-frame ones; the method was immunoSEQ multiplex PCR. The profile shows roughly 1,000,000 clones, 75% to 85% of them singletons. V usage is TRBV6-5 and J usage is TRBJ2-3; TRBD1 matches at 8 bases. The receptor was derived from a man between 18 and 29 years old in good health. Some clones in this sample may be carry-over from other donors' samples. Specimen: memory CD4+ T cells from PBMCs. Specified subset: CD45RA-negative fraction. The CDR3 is CASRRTGSADTQYF. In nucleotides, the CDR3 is TGTGCCAGCAGGAGGACAGGGAGCGCAGATACGCAGTATTTT.